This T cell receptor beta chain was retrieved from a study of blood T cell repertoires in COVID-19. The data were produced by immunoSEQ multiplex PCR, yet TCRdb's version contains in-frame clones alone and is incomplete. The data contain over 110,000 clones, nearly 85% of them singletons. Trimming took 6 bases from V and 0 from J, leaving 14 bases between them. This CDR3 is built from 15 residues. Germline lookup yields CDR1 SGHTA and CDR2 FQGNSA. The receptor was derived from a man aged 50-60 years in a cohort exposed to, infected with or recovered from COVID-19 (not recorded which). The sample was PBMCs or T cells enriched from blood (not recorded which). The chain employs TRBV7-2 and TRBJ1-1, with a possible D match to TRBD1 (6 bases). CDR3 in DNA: TGTGCCAGCAGTTGGACAGTGTTCATGAACACTGAAGCTTTCTTT. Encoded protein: CASSWTVFMNTEAFF.